Following are 23 T cell receptor beta chains from one sample sequenced in a study of T-cell reconstitution after alpha-beta-depleted transplantation in children. As it was prepared, the TCRbeta library received unique molecular identifiers. One entry per CDR3 protein, called by TCRdb with MiXCR from the PCR reads. This repertoire shows roughly 500,000 distinct CDR3 sequences, about 31% found once; its top ten account for 2% to 3%. The sequencing here drew on PBMCs from the stem cell graft donor, taken from the stem cell graft. Receptor source: a human donor who donated a stem cell graft to a child with aplastic anemia.

The chain is built from TRBV7-7 and TRBJ2-1, with 10 bases fitting TRBD2. J lost 8 bases, V lost 1 base, and 5 bases had no gene match. CDR1 is SSHAT and CDR2 is FNYEAQ in the germline V gene (reference sequence). This CDR3 contains 15 residues. The DNA of the CDR3 is TGTGCCAGCAGCTTAGTGGCTAGCGGGAGCGATGAGCAGTTCTTC. Protein product: CASSLVASGSDEQFF.

In this sample, this clonotype turned up a few times. Sequence at one end of the junction differs from germline and may be a read error. The chain links TRBV12-3 or TRBV12-4 to TRBJ2-1, with 10 bases fitting TRBD2. The CDR3 is 13 residues long. CDR3 residues: CASSLAGAAEQFF. In DNA form, the CDR3 reads TGTGCCAGCAGTCTAGCGGGAGCCGCTGAGCAGTTCTTC.

The chain combines TRBV28 with TRBJ1-1; D not resolved. The CDR3 has 11 residues. Between the trimmed V and J ends, which lost 7 bases and 1 base, there was a span of 4 bases. Germline assignment: CDR1 MDHEN and CDR2 SYDVKM. Here the CDR3 DNA reads TGTGCCAGCATTTCGAACACTGAAGCTTTCTTT. It yields the protein CASISNTEAFF.

The chain carries TRBV28 and TRBJ2-7; TRBD2 matches at 14 bases. V shed 6 bases and J 4 bases; nucleotides not matched to a gene: 14. Germline V gives CDR1 MDHEN, CDR2 SYDVKM. CDR3 length: 18 amino acids. CDR3 in DNA: TGTGCCAGCAGCAACGCGGGACTAGCGGGAGTAACCGGATACGAGCAGTACTTC. It encodes CASSNAGLAGVTGYEQYF.

This clonotype was counted between two and nine times. The V call is TRBV20-1, the J call TRBJ2-1, with 14 bases identical to TRBD2. Trimming took 5 bases from V and 4 from J; bases not matched to a gene: 7. CDR1 is DFQATT, CDR2 SNEGSKA, per germline (reference sequence). CDR3 length equals 16 residues. CDR3 region: CSAPSRLAGGYNEQFF. The CDR3 bases are TGCAGTGCTCCATCCCGACTAGCGGGAGGGTACAATGAGCAGTTCTTC.

The rearrangement uses TRBV20-1 and TRBJ1-1; TRBD1 matches 8 bases. The germline gives CDR1 DFQATT, CDR2 SNEGSKA (reference sequence). The CDR3 is made up of 14 amino acids. J was trimmed by 4 bases and V by 0 bases; bases with no gene match: 4. CDR3 nucleotides: TGCAGTGCTAGAGATACAGGGGGGAGCACTGAAGCTTTCTTT. This sequence encodes CSARDTGGSTEAFF.

The chain employs TRBV15 and TRBJ2-3, with TRBD2 identical over 10 bases. V gave up 1 base and J gave up 7 bases; unmatched junction bases: 8. Germline loops: CDR1 LNHNV, CDR2 YYDKDF (reference sequence). This CDR3 contains 16 residues. The CDR3 DNA reads TGTGCCACCAGCAGAGTTAGCGGGAGGAACATAAATACGCAGTATTTT. It encodes CATSRVSGRNINTQYF.

This clonotype was recorded once. The rearrangement uses TRBV19 and TRBJ1-2, with 7 bases that match TRBD1. The germline V gene has CDR1 LNHDA and CDR2 SQIVND (reference sequence). The CDR3 totals 13 residues. V shed 9 bases and J 0 bases; nucleotides not matched to a gene: 4. In DNA form, the CDR3 reads TGTGCCAGCTACAGGGGTACTAACTATGGCTACACCTTC. As protein: CASYRGTNYGYTF.

This clonotype was detected only a few times. This sequence joins TRBV5-1 and TRBJ2-7; 8 bases line up with TRBD1. V shed 5 bases, J shed 5 bases, and the junction held 6 bases outside the gene matches. This CDR3 spans 13 amino acids. CDR1 is SGHRS, CDR2 YFSETQ, per germline. The CDR3 reads CASSQTGEHEQYF. The CDR3 DNA is TGCGCCAGCAGTCAGACAGGGGAGCACGAGCAGTACTTC.

This rearrangement joins TRBV20-1 to TRBJ2-5; no clear D gene. V lost 0 bases and J lost 1, with 9 bases in between. From germline, CDR1 is DFQATT and CDR2 SNEGSKA (reference sequence). The CDR3 extends over 14 amino acids. The CDR3 loop is CSARDRQFQETQYF. The CDR3 nucleotides are TGCAGTGCTAGAGATCGGCAGTTCCAAGAGACCCAGTACTTC.

This clonotype was picked up a small number of times. DNA for the CDR3: TGTGCCAGCAGTTACTCTGTGTACAGGTCCACTGAAGCTTTCTTT. Residues: CASSYSVYRSTEAFF. The V gene is TRBV6-5, the J gene TRBJ1-1; TRBD1 is a possible D gene (5 bases). The CDR3 is 15 amino acids. Germline-derived CDR1 and CDR2 are MNHEY and SVGAGI. V lost 0 bases to trimming and J lost 4 bases, with 12 bases between them.

The chain uses TRBV20-1 and TRBJ2-5; 10 bases fit TRBD1. CDR1 is DFQATT, CDR2 SNEGSKA, per germline (reference sequence). J lost 6 bases, V lost 8 bases, and 12 bases had no gene match. The CDR3 loop spans 14 amino acids. Written as DNA, the CDR3 is TGCAGTACCTCCGGGACAGGGGTTATTCAGACCCAGTACTTC. Protein product: CSTSGTGVIQTQYF.

This chain uses TRBV6-2 or TRBV6-3 with TRBJ2-5; 12 nucleotides agree with TRBD2. Unmatched junction bases numbered 6, after V lost 5 bases and J lost 5 bases. The CDR3 is 15 amino acids. Germline V lookup: CDR1 MNHEY, CDR2 SVGEGT. The CDR3 reads CASSRLAGVEETQYF. As DNA, the CDR3 is TGTGCCAGCAGTCGACTAGCGGGAGTAGAGGAGACCCAGTACTTC.

The table lists this clonotype with a count of one. This chain joins TRBV6-2 or TRBV6-3 and TRBJ2-5, with 8 bases matching TRBD2. From germline, CDR1 is MNHEY and CDR2 SVGEGT. This CDR3 region has 17 residues. V lost 7 bases to trimming and J lost 4 bases; unmatched junction nucleotides: 17. CDR3 coding DNA: TGTGCCAGCACCACGGGACTAGTAACGGTATGGGGAGAGACCCAGTACTTC. Residues: CASTTGLVTVWGETQYF.

The chain links TRBV29-1 to TRBJ1-1; perhaps TRBD1 as D (5 bases). Looked up from germline, CDR1 is SQVTM and CDR2 is ANQGSEA. This CDR3 comprises 14 residues. Trimming shortened V by 1 base and J by 5 bases, and 14 bases separated the two germline ends. The CDR3 DNA is TGCAGCGTTGAAGTAGCCCATGGGGGGACTGAAGCTTTCTTT. Translation gives CSVEVAHGGTEAFF. The complete variable domain, with remaining parts taken from reference TRBV29-1 and TRBJ1-1, reads SAVISQKPSRDICQRGTSLTIQCQVDSQVTMMFWYRQQPGQSLTLIATANQGSEATYESGFVIDKFPISRPNLTFSTLTVSNMSPEDSSIYLCSVEVAHGGTEAFFGQGTRLTVV.

This clonotype was counted a few times. The chain has TRBV9 and TRBJ2-7; D possibly corresponds to TRBD2 (5 bases). Germline CDR1 and CDR2: SGDLS and YYNGEE. The germline V and J ends were trimmed by 0 bases and 2 bases, with 12 bases remaining between them. The CDR3 contains 15 residues. CDR3 region: CASSVGPGNTYEQYF. In DNA form, the CDR3 reads TGTGCCAGCAGCGTAGGCCCCGGGAATACCTACGAGCAGTACTTC.

The chain links TRBV6-2 or TRBV6-3 to TRBJ2-7; D possibly uses TRBD1 or TRBD2 (5 bases each). The CDR3 loop spans 14 amino acids. Germline V gives CDR1 MNHEY, CDR2 SVGEGT. V shed 3 bases and J shed 3 bases, with 12 bases lying between them. The CDR3 protein is CASSYGGIRYEQYV. The CDR3 DNA reads as TGTGCCAGCAGTTATGGGGGAATTCGCTACGAGCAGTACGTC.

This clonotype was seen a handful of times. The rearrangement links TRBV12-3 or TRBV12-4 to TRBJ1-5; D unresolved. Trimming took off 5 bases at V and 3 bases at J, with 17 bases between the two ends. The CDR3 spans 16 residues. The CDR3 DNA reads as TGTGCCAGCAGTCCCCTTCGCGACACGTACAATCAGCCCCAGCATTTT. This codes for CASSPLRDTYNQPQHF.

This clonotype was detected a few times. The chain has TRBV29-1 and TRBJ2-2; 13 bases align to TRBD2. The trim removed 6 bases at V and 5 bases at J, leaving 6 bases unmatched. The CDR3 has 15 residues. Germline CDR1 reads SQVTM; CDR2 reads ANQGSEA. In nucleotides, the CDR3 is TGCAGCGTCGGTCCGGGACTAGCGGGGACCGGGGAGCTGTTTTTT. The encoded protein is CSVGPGLAGTGELFF.

For the CDR3, the DNA is TGTGCCAGCAGAAAGCGGGAGACAGATACGCAGTATTTT. It translates to CASRKRETDTQYF. V is TRBV12-3 or TRBV12-4 and J is TRBJ2-3; 8 bases map to TRBD2. V lost 6 bases, J lost 3 bases, and 2 bases stayed unmatched. The CDR3 sequence is 13 residues long.

In this sample, this clonotype turned up a few times. The J gene is TRBJ1-5, the V gene TRBV4-2; the match to TRBD1 covers 7 bases. After removal of 0 bases from V and 5 bases from J, the junction contained 1 base not matched to a gene. Germline CDR1 LGHNA, CDR2 YNFKEQ. There are 14 residues in the CDR3. The CDR3 DNA sequence: TGTGCCAGCAGCCAAGACGACAGGGATCAGCCCCAGCATTTT. Its protein product is CASSQDDRDQPQHF.

The chain combines TRBV4-3 with TRBJ1-2; D is unresolved. Germline values: CDR1 LGHNA, CDR2 YSLEER. This CDR3 is 13 amino acids long. Trimming shortened V by 1 base and J by 8 bases, and 11 bases separated the two germline ends. CDR3 sequence reads: CASSQGHGVGYTF. DNA of the CDR3: TGCGCCAGCAGCCAAGGTCACGGGGTCGGCTACACCTTC.

V is TRBV29-1 and J is TRBJ2-3; 10 positions match TRBD2. The CDR3 sequence is 16 residues long. In germline, CDR1 is SQVTM, CDR2 ANQGSEA. The V and J ends lost 3 bases and 2 bases, in that order; junction bases with no gene match: 8. This chain's CDR3 is CSVDLGLAAPTDTQYF. In DNA form, the CDR3 reads TGCAGCGTTGATCTCGGACTAGCGGCCCCCACAGATACGCAGTATTTT.